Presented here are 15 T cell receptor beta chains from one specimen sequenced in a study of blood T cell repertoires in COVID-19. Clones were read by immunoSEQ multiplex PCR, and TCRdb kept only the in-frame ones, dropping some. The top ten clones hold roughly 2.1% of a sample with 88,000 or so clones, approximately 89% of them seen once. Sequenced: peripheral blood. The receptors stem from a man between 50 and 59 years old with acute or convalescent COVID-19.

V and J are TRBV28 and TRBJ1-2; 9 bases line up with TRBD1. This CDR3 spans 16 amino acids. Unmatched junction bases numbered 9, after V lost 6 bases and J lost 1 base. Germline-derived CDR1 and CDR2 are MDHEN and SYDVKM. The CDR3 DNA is TGTGCCAGCAGACCCTTGGGGACAGGGCTTAACTATGGCTACACCTTC. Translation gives CASRPLGTGLNYGYTF.

The CDR3 DNA sequence: TGTGCCAGTAGTATAGATTCGGGACAGGGTGGCTACACCTTC. It yields the protein CASSIDSGQGGYTF. V is TRBV19 and J is TRBJ1-2; 9 bases agree with TRBD1. The CDR3 sequence is 14 residues long. Germline V lookup: CDR1 LNHDA, CDR2 SQIVND (reference sequence). V dropped 0 bases and J dropped 7; count of bases not matched to a gene: 3.

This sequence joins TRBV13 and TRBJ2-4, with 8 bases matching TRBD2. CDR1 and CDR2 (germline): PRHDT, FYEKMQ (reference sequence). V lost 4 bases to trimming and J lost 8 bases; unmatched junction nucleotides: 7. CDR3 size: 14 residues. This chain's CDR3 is CASSSRGTRDIQYF. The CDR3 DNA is TGTGCCAGCAGCTCCCGAGGGACTAGGGACATTCAGTACTTC.

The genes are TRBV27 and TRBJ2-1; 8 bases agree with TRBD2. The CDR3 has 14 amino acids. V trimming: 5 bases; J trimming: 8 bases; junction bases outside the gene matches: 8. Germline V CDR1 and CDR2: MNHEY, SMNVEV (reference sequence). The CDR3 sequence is CASSRPAGVDEQFF. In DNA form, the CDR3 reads TGTGCCAGCAGTCGTCCAGCGGGAGTGGATGAGCAGTTCTTC.

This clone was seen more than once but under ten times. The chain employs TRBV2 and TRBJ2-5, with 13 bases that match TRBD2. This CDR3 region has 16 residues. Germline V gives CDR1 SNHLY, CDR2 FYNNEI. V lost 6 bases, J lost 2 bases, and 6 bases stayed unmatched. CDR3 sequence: CASSTGLAGEQETQYF. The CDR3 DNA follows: TGTGCCAGCAGCACAGGACTAGCGGGGGAACAAGAGACCCAGTACTTC.

CDR3 DNA: TGTGCCAGCAGCTTAGTGGGACAGGGGGCGGACATTCAGTACTTC. Its protein is CASSLVGQGADIQYF. V and J are TRBV7-9 and TRBJ2-4; 12 bases agree with TRBD1. V gave up 1 base and J gave up 8 bases; unmatched junction bases: 3. This CDR3 spans 15 amino acids. Germline V gene data show CDR1 as SEHNR and CDR2 as FQNEAQ (reference sequence).

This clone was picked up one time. CDR3 sequence reads: CASSWTSGPYNEQFF. The CDR3 DNA reads as TGTGCCAGCAGTTGGACTAGCGGTCCCTACAATGAGCAGTTCTTC. V usage is TRBV6-5 and J usage is TRBJ2-1, with 10 bases that match TRBD2. J lost 2 bases, V lost 4 bases, and 2 bases had no gene match. Germline CDR1 is MNHEY and CDR2 is SVGAGI. The CDR3 loop spans 15 amino acids.

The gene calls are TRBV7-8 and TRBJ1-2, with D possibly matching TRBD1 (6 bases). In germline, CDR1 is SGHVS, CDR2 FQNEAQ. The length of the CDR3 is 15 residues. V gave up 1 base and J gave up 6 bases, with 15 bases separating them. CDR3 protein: CASSLDRVVWDGYTF. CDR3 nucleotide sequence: TGTGCCAGCAGCTTAGACAGGGTAGTTTGGGATGGCTACACCTTC.

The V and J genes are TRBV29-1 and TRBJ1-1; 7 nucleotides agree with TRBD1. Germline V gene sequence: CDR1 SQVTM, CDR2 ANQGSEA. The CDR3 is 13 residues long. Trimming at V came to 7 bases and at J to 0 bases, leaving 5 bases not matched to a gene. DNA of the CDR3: TGCAGCGGGACAGGAGTCATGAACACTGAAGCTTTCTTT. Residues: CSGTGVMNTEAFF.

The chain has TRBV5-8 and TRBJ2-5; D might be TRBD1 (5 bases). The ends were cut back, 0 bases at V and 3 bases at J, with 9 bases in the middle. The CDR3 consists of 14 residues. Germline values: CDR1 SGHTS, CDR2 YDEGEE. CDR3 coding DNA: TGTGCCAGCAGCTTGGGGCTAGGGGAAGAGACCCAGTACTTC. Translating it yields CASSLGLGEETQYF.

The CDR3 sequence: CTSSFSGEETQYF. CDR3 DNA: TGCACCAGCAGCTTTAGCGGGGAAGAGACCCAGTACTTC. The V call is TRBV1, the J call TRBJ2-5; the D call in the table, TRBD2, was not verified against the DNA. TRBV1 is designated a pseudogene. The CDR3 extends over 13 amino acids.

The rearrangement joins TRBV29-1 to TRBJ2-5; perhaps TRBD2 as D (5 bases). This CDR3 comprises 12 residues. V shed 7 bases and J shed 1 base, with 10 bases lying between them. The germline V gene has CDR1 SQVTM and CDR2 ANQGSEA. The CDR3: CSGTGLQETQYF. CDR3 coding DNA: TGCAGCGGGACTGGGCTCCAAGAGACCCAGTACTTC.

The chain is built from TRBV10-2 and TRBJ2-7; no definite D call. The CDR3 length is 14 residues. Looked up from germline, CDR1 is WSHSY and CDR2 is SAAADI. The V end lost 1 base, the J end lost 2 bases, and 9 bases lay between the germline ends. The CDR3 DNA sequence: TGCGCCAGCAGTGAGTTTGTCTCCCCCTACGAGCAGTACTTC. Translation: CASSEFVSPYEQYF.

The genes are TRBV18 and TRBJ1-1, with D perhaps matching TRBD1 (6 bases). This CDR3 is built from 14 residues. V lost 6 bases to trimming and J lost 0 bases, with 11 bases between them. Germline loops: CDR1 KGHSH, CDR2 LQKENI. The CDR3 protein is CASSRTALNTEAFF. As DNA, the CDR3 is TGTGCCAGCTCCCGGACAGCTCTGAACACTGAAGCTTTCTTT.

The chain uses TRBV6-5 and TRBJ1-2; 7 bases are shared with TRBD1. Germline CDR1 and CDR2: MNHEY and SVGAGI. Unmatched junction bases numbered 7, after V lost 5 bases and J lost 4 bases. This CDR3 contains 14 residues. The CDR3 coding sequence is TGTGCCAGCAGTCCCCGACAGGGTCCCTATGGCTACACCTTC. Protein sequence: CASSPRQGPYGYTF.